One and the same sample provided the 7 T cell receptor beta chains below, sequenced in a study of regulatory T cells in long-lasting Graves disease (dated by TCRdb to the early 2020s). To prepare the library, multiplex PCR was applied. Sequencing used an Illumina HiSeq 4000. To build TCR beta libraries, CDR3 regions were amplified by Arm-PCR using iRepertoire HTBI primers. TCRdb trimmed the raw reads at Q25, called clones with MiXCR and kept productive beta chains. A single entry per CDR3 protein holds the most common genes and DNA from its merged rows. The sample includes about 540,000 distinct CDR3 sequences, with less than 15% observed a single time. Of the sample, 10% falls within the top ten clones. The meaning of the sample's time point label: newly diagnosed GD, antithyroid drugs for less than 3 months. For both TCR sequencing and RNA sequencing, RNA was extracted from PBMCs using TRIzol. This same sample was also taken into another study, of T cells in Graves' hyperthyroidism and ophthalmopathy.

The specimen comprised peripheral blood mononuclear cells (PBMCs), sampled at new diagnosis, from a patient treated with antithyroid drugs. The receptors shown here come from a man in his thirties or forties with Graves disease. Donor details come from another sample of the same person, matched by shared clones.

The chain employs TRBV2 and TRBJ2-3; 10 bases agree with TRBD2. CDR3 length: 16 amino acids. Germline CDR1 reads SNHLY; CDR2 reads FYNNEI. The junction had 11 bases not matched to a gene; V was cut back by 6 bases and J by 5 bases. DNA of the CDR3: TGTGCCAGCAGCGGACCCGGGACTAGCGAGGGAGATACGCAGTATTTT. Translated, it gives CASSGPGTSEGDTQYF. Combining the CDR3 with reference TRBV2 and TRBJ2-3 gives the whole variable domain EPEVTQTPSHQVTQMGQEVILRCVPISNHLYFYWYRQILGQKVEFLVSFYNNEISEKSEIFDDQFSVERPDGSNFTLKIRSTKLEDSAMYFCASSGPGTSEGDTQYFGPGTRLTVL.

This clonotype was observed a few times. The chain recombines TRBV20-1 with TRBJ1-5; D is unresolved. Germline CDR1 DFQATT, CDR2 SNEGSKA (reference sequence). The CDR3 spans 12 residues. Trimming cost V 7 bases and J 15 bases, with 22 bases left between them. CDR3 region: CSVSTQTEPLHF. CDR3 coding DNA: TGCAGTGTTAGTACGCAGACCGAACCATTGCATTTT.

This clonotype was seen only a few times. The chain links TRBV30 to TRBJ1-2; 9 bases are shared with TRBD1. Unmatched junction bases numbered 13, after V lost 4 bases and J lost 7 bases. The CDR3 has 15 amino acids. Germline CDR1 GTSNPN, CDR2 SVGIG (reference sequence). The CDR3: CAWILPQGASGGYTF. The DNA of the CDR3 is TGTGCCTGGATCTTACCACAGGGGGCGAGCGGTGGCTACACCTTC.

The gene calls are TRBV11-2 and TRBJ2-2; tentatively, D is TRBD1 (8 bases). CDR1 is SGHAT and CDR2 is FQNNGV in the germline V gene. The CDR3 is made up of 16 amino acids. Trimming took off 5 bases at V and 6 bases at J, with 19 bases between the two ends. The CDR3 DNA reads as TGTGCCAGCAGCGCCGGTACAGGGGGGAGGGCCGGGGAGCTGTTTTTT. Translated, it gives CASSAGTGGRAGELFF.

This clonotype was recorded at least ten times. The chain links TRBV7-2 to TRBJ2-7; 10 bases are shared with TRBD1. CDR1 is SGHTA, CDR2 FQGNSA, per germline. The CDR3 is made up of 16 amino acids. Unmatched junction bases numbered 10, after V lost 5 bases and J lost 3 bases. DNA for the CDR3: TGTGCCAGCAGCGCCCGATCAGGGACAGGGGTCTACGAGCAGTACTTC. Protein product: CASSARSGTGVYEQYF. Full variable domain (missing parts from reference TRBV7-2 and TRBJ2-7): GAGVSQSPSNKVTEKGKDVELRCDPISGHTALYWYRQSLGQGLEFLIYFQGNSAPDKSGLPSDRFSAERTGGSVSTLTIQRTQQEDSAVYLCASSARSGTGVYEQYFGPGTRLTVT.

In its sample, this clonotype was seen many times. J is TRBJ2-7 and V is TRBV7-3; the D is unclear. CDR3 length: 13 residues. Germline values: CDR1 SGHTA, CDR2 FQGTGA. V gave up 1 base and J gave up 6 bases, with 10 bases separating them. In nucleotides, the CDR3 is TGTGCCAGCAGCTTAAATATGTTGGGCGAGCAGTACTTC. Its protein product is CASSLNMLGEQYF.

A note on this clonotype: Given a much more abundant clone one base away, this may be a read error. The chain is built from TRBV15 and TRBJ2-3; D gene unclear. CDR1 LNHNV and CDR2 YYDKDF come from the germline V gene (reference sequence). The CDR3 totals 16 residues. CDR3 in DNA: TGTGCCACCGGCAGAGATCGTACTTCTAGCACAGATACGCAGTATTTT. Residues: CATGRDRTSSTDTQYF.